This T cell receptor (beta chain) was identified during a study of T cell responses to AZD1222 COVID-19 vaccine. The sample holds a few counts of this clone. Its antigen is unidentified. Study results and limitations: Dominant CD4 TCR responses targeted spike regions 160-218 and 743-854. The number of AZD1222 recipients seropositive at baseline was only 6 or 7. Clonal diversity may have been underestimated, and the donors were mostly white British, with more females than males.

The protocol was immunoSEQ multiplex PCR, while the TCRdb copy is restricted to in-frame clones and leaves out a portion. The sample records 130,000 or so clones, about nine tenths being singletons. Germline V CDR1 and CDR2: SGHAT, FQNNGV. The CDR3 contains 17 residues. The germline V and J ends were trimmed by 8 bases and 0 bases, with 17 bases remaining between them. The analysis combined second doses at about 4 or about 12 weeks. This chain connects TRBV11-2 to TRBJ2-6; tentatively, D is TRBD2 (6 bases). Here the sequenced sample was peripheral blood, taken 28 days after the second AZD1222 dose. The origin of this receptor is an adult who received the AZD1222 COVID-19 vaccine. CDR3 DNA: TGTGCCAGCCGCCCGGGAGAGGGTCGCTCTGGGGCCAACGTCCTGACTTTC. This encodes CASRPGEGRSGANVLTF.